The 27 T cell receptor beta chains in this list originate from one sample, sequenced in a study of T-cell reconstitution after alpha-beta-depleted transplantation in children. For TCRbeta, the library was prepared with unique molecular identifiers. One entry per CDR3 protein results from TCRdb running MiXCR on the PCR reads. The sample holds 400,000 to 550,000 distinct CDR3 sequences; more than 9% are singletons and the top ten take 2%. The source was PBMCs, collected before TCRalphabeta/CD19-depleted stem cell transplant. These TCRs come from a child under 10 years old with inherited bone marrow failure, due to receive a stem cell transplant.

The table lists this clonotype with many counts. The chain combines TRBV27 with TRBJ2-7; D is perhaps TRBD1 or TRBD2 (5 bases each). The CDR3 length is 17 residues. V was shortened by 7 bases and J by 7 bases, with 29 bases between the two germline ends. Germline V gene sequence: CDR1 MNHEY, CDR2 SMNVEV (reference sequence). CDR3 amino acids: CASTTFYRGLERGEQYF. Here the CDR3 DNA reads TGTGCCAGCACCACCTTCTACCGGGGCCTAGAACGGGGTGAGCAGTACTTC.

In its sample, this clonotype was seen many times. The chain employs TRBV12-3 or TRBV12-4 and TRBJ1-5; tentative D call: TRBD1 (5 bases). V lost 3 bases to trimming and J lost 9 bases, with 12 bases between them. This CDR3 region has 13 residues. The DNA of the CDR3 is TGTGCCAGCAGTTTTGGGGGGGTGAGGCCCCAGCATTTT. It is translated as CASSFGGVRPQHF.

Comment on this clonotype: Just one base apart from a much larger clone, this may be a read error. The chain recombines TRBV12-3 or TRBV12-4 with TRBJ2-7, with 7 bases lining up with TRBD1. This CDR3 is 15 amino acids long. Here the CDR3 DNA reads TGTGCCGGCAGTTTTACGGCAGGGGGAACTTACGAGCAGTACTTC. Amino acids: CAGSFTAGGTYEQYF.

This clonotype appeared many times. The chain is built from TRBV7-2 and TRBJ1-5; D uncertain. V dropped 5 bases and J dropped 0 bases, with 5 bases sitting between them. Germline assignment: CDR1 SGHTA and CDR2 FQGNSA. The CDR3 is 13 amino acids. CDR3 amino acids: CASSPYSNQPQHF. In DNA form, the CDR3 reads TGTGCCAGCAGCCCCTATAGCAATCAGCCCCAGCATTTT.

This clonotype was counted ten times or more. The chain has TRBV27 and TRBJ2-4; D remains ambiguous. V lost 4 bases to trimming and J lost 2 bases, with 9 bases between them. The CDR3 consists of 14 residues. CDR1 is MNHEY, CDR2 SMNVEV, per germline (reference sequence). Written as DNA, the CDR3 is TGTGCCAGCAGTTGGTCGGGTTCCAAAAACATTCAGTACTTC. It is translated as CASSWSGSKNIQYF.

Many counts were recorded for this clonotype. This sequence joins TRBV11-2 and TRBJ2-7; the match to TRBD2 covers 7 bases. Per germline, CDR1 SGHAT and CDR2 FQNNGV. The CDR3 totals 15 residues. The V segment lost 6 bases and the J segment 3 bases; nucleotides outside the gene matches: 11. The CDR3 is CASRRPGVAGYEQYF. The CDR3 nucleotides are TGTGCCAGCAGACGGCCGGGGGTAGCGGGCTACGAGCAGTACTTC. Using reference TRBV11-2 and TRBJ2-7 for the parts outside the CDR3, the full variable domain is EAGVAQSPRYKIIEKRQSVAFWCNPISGHATLYWYQQILGQGPKLLIQFQNNGVVDDSQLPKDRFSAERLKGVDSTLKIQPAKLEDSAVYLCASRRPGVAGYEQYFGPGTRLTVT.

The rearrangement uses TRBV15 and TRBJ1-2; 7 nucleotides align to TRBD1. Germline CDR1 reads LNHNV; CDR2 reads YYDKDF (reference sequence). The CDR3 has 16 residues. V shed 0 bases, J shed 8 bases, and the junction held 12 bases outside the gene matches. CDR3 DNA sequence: TGTGCCACCAGCAGAGATCAAAGGAGGACAGGAGAAGGCTACACCTTC. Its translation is CATSRDQRRTGEGYTF.

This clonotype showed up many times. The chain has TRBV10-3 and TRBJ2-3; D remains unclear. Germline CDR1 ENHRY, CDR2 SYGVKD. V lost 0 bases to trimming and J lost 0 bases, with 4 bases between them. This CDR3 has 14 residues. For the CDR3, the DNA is TGTGCCATCAGTGAGTCAAGAAGCACAGATACGCAGTATTTT. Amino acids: CAISESRSTDTQYF.

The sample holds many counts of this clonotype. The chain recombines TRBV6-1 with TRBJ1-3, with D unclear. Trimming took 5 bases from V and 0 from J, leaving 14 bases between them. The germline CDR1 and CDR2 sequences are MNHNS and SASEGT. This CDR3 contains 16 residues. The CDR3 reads CASSPWLPSSGNTIYF. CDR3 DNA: TGTGCCAGCAGTCCTTGGTTGCCCTCCTCTGGAAACACCATATATTTT.

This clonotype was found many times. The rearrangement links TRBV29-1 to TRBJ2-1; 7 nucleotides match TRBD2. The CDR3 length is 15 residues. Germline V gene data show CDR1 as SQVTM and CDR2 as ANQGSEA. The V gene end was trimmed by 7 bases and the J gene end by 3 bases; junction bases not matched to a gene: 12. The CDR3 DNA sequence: TGCAGCGCCAGGACACTTGGGGAGGGCTACAATGAGCAGTTCTTC. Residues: CSARTLGEGYNEQFF.

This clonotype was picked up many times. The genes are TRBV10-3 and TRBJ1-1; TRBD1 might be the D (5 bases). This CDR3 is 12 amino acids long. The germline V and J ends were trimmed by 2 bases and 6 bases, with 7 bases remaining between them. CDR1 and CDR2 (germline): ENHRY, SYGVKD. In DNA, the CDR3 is TGTGCCATCAGTGAGGGGGACCCTGAAGCTTTCTTT. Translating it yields CAISEGDPEAFF.

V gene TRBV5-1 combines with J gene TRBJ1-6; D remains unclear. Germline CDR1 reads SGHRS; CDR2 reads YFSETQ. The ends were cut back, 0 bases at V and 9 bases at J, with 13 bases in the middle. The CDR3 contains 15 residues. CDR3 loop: CASSLVPGSSSPLHF. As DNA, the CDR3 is TGCGCCAGCAGCTTGGTTCCGGGTTCCAGTTCACCCCTCCACTTT.

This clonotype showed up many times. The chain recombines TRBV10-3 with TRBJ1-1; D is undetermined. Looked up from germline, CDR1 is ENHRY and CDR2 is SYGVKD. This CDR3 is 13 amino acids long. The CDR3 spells CPSQRVTDTEAFF. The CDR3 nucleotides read TGTCCCTCCCAAAGGGTCACAGACACTGAAGCTTTCTTT.

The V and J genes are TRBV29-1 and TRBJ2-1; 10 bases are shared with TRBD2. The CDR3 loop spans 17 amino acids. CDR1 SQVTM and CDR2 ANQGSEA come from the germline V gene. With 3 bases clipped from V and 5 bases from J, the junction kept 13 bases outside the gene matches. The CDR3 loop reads CSVEQLAGVVQDNEQFF. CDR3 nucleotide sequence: TGCAGCGTTGAGCAGCTAGCGGGAGTTGTTCAAGACAATGAGCAGTTCTTC.

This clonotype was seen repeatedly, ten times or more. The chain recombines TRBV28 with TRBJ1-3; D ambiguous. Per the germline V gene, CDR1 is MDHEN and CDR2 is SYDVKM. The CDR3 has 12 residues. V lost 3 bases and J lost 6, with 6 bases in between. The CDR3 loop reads CASSFRKNTIYF. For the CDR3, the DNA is TGTGCCAGCAGTTTCAGGAAAAACACCATATATTTT.

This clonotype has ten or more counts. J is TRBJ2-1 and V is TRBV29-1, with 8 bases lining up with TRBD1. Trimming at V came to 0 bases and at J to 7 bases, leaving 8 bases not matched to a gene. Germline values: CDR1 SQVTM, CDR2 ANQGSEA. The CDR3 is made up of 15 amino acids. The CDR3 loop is CSVEDLGTGLNEQFF. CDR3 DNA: TGCAGCGTTGAAGATCTAGGGACAGGCCTAAATGAGCAGTTCTTC.

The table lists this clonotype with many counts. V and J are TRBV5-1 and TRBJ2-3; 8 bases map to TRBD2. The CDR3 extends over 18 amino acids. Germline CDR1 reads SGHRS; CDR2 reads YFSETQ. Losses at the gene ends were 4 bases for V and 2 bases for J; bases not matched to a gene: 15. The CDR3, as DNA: TGCGCCAGCAGCCCCCGACCCTCTACGGGAGGGTTCACAGATACGCAGTATTTT. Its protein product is CASSPRPSTGGFTDTQYF.

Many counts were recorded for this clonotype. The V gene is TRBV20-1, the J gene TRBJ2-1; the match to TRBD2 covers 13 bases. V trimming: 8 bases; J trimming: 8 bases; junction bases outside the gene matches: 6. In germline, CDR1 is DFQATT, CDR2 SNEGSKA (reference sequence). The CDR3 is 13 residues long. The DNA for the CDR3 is TGCAGTCCGAGGACTAGCGGGAGCTATGAGCAGTTCTTC. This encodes CSPRTSGSYEQFF.

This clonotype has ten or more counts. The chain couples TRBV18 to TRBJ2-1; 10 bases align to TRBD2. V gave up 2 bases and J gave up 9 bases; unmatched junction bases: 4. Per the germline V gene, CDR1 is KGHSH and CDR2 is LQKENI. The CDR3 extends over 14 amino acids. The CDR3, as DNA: TGTGCCAGCTCACCAATGAGCGGGAGGGGTGAGCAGTTCTTC. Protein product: CASSPMSGRGEQFF.

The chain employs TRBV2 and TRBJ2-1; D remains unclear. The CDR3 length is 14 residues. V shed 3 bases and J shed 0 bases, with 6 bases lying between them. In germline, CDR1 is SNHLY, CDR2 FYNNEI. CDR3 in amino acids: CASSDMSSYNEQFF. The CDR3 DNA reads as TGTGCCAGCAGTGACATGAGCTCCTACAATGAGCAGTTCTTC.

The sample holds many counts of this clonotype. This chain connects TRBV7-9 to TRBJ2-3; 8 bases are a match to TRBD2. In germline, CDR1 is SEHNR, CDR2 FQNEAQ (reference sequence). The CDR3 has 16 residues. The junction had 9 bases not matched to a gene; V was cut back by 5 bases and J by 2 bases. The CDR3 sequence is CASSLQLAGNTDTQYF. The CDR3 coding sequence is TGTGCCAGCAGCCTGCAATTAGCGGGGAACACAGATACGCAGTATTTT.

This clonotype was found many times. The CDR3 sequence is CASSPTSGGGTDTQYF. In nucleotides, the CDR3 is TGCGCCAGCAGCCCTACTAGCGGAGGAGGCACAGATACGCAGTATTTT. The J gene is TRBJ2-3, the V gene TRBV5-1; 8 bases align to TRBD2. With 4 bases clipped from V and 1 base from J, the junction kept 8 bases outside the gene matches. The CDR3 sequence is 16 residues long. Germline values: CDR1 SGHRS, CDR2 YFSETQ.

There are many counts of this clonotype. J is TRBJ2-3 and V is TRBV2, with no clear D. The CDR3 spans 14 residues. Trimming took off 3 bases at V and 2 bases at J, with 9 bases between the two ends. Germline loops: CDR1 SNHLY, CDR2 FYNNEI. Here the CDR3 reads CASSDSTLTDTQYF. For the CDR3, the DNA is TGTGCCAGCAGTGATTCGACTCTCACAGATACGCAGTATTTT. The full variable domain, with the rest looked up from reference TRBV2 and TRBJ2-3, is EPEVTQTPSHQVTQMGQEVILRCVPISNHLYFYWYRQILGQKVEFLVSFYNNEISEKSEIFDDQFSVERPDGSNFTLKIRSTKLEDSAMYFCASSDSTLTDTQYFGPGTRLTVL.

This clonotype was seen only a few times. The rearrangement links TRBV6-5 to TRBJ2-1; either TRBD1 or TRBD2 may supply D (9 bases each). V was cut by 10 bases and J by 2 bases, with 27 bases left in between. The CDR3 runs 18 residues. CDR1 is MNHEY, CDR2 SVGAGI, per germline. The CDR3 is CAKPPGQGWTSAYNEQFF. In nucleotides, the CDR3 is TGTGCCAAACCCCCGGGACAGGGCTGGACTAGCGCCTACAATGAGCAGTTCTTC.

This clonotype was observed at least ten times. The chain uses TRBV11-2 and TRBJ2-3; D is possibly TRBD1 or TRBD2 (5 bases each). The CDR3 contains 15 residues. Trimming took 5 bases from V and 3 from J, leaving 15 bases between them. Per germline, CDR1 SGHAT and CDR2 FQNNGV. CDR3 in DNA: TGTGCCAGCAGCGGAGGCCCAGGGCCAACAGATACGCAGTATTTT. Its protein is CASSGGPGPTDTQYF. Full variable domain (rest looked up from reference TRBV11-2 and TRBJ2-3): EAGVAQSPRYKIIEKRQSVAFWCNPISGHATLYWYQQILGQGPKLLIQFQNNGVVDDSQLPKDRFSAERLKGVDSTLKIQPAKLEDSAVYLCASSGGPGPTDTQYFGPGTRLTVL.

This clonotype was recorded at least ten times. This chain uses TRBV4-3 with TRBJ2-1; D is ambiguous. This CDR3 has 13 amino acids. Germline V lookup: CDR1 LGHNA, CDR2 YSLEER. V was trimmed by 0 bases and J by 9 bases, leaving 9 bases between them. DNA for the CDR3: TGCGCCAGCAGCCAAGAAAGGGAAGGTGAGCAGTTCTTC. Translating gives CASSQEREGEQFF.

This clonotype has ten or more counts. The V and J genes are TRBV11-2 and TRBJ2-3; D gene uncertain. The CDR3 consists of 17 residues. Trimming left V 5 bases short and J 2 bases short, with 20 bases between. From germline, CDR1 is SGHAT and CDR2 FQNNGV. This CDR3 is CASSDSYVGSPTDTQYF. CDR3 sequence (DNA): TGTGCCAGCAGCGACTCCTATGTCGGCAGCCCCACAGATACGCAGTATTTT.